Following are 29 T cell receptor beta chains from one sample sequenced in a study of OX40 agonist ivuxolimab in advanced cancers. Repertoires were generated with immunoSEQ multiplex PCR, while TCRdb's copy carries only in-frame clones and drops some. The sample gives 50,000 to 65,000 clones, less than 90% of which show up once; roughly 0.66% is in the top ten. Sample: CD4+ or CD8+ T cells sorted from blood, taken in a trial of the OX40 agonist ivuxolimab. These receptors all stem from an adult with an advanced solid tumor such as melanoma, head and neck, liver or kidney cancer.

The J gene is TRBJ1-3, the V gene TRBV27, with 8 bases identical to TRBD1. The germline V gene has CDR1 MNHEY and CDR2 SMNVEV (reference sequence). The CDR3 extends over 15 amino acids. After removal of 6 bases from V and 2 bases from J, the junction contained 6 bases not matched to a gene. This CDR3 reads CASSPRTGPGNTIYF. The CDR3 DNA sequence: TGTGCCAGCAGCCCTCGGACAGGGCCTGGAAACACCATATATTTT.

The rearrangement joins TRBV6-6 to TRBJ2-7, with D possibly called TRBD1 or TRBD2 (5 bases each). The germline CDR1 and CDR2 sequences are MNHNY and SVGAGI (reference sequence). Trimming pared 2 bases from V and 3 bases from J, leaving 14 bases between. The CDR3 loop spans 15 amino acids. The CDR3 region is CASSYRRDPSYEQYF. The CDR3 DNA follows: TGTGCCAGCAGTTACCGCCGGGACCCAAGCTACGAGCAGTACTTC.

The rearrangement uses TRBV5-1 and TRBJ2-7, with D possibly being TRBD1 (6 bases). In germline, CDR1 is SGHRS, CDR2 YFSETQ. The CDR3 sequence is 15 residues long. V shed 4 bases and J shed 6 bases, with 20 bases lying between them. This chain's CDR3 is CASSQSPGQTTEQYF. The DNA of the CDR3 is TGCGCCAGCAGCCAATCCCCGGGACAAACCACCGAGCAGTACTTC.

The gene calls are TRBV4-2 and TRBJ2-2; possible D gene TRBD1, 6 bases. The CDR3 has 14 residues. CDR1 and CDR2 (germline): LGHNA, YNFKEQ. The V and J ends lost 3 bases and 5 bases respectively, with 10 bases between them. The CDR3 is CASSQPQGTGELFF. The CDR3 nucleotides are TGTGCCAGCAGCCAGCCTCAGGGGACCGGGGAGCTGTTTTTT.

V usage is TRBV2 and J usage is TRBJ1-6; no definite D call. CDR1 SNHLY and CDR2 FYNNEI come from the germline V gene. Trimming left V 3 bases short and J 8 bases short, with 5 bases between. This CDR3 comprises 12 residues. The CDR3 sequence is CASSDGDSPLHF. The CDR3 region has the DNA TGTGCCAGCAGTGATGGAGATTCACCCCTCCACTTT.

The chain employs TRBV18 and TRBJ1-2; D remains unclear. Germline-derived CDR1 and CDR2 are KGHSH and LQKENI. The CDR3 runs to 16 residues. With 5 bases removed from V and 2 bases from J, the gap between germline ends came to 18 bases. The CDR3 DNA reads TGTGCCAGCTCAATAACGGCCGTGGGCGTAAACTATGGCTACACCTTC. Translation gives CASSITAVGVNYGYTF.

The CDR3 DNA reads TGTGCCAGCTCACCACGGCAGGTCGCCGGGGAGCTGTTTTTT. This encodes CASSPRQVAGELFF. The chain joins TRBV18 to TRBJ2-2, with D unclear. Germline CDR1 and CDR2: KGHSH and LQKENI. Trimming left V 1 base short and J 6 bases short, with 9 bases between. The CDR3 length is 14 residues.

The chain couples TRBV19 to TRBJ1-1; no clear D. Germline V lookup: CDR1 LNHDA, CDR2 SQIVND (reference sequence). The CDR3 loop spans 15 amino acids. V lost 3 bases and J lost 2, with 13 bases in between. CDR3 amino acids: CASSIAATSNTEAFF. Written as DNA, the CDR3 is TGTGCCAGTAGTATTGCCGCCACGAGTAACACTGAAGCTTTCTTT.

This clone showed up just once. The rearrangement uses TRBV7-3 and TRBJ2-7; D perhaps matches TRBD1 (6 bases). Trimming removed 6 bases from V and 5 bases from J, with 14 bases in between. The germline CDR1 and CDR2 sequences are SGHTA and FQGTGA. The CDR3 runs to 13 residues. The CDR3: CASSRQAGDEQYF. In nucleotides, the CDR3 is TGTGCCAGCAGTCGACAGGCCGGGGACGAGCAGTACTTC.

The chain links TRBV6-1 to TRBJ2-5; TRBD1 agrees at 7 bases. Unmatched junction bases numbered 6, after V lost 6 bases and J lost 5 bases. Germline CDR1 and CDR2: MNHNS and SASEGT. The CDR3 is made up of 13 amino acids. The CDR3 protein is CASSGDRGETQYF. The DNA of the CDR3 is TGTGCCAGCAGCGGGGACAGAGGGGAGACCCAGTACTTC.

J is TRBJ2-3 and V is TRBV2; 9 nucleotides line up with TRBD2. This CDR3 has 15 residues. Germline V gene data show CDR1 as SNHLY and CDR2 as FYNNEI. Trimming took 5 bases from V and 4 from J; bases not matched to a gene: 7. CDR3 sequence (DNA): TGTGCCAGCAGTCCCCGGGTAGCGGGAGCAGATACGCAGTATTTT. It is translated as CASSPRVAGADTQYF.

This rearrangement joins TRBV5-5 to TRBJ2-3; 7 positions match TRBD1. Germline CDR1 and CDR2: SGHKS and YYEKEE (reference sequence). The CDR3 length is 15 residues. V trimming: 2 bases; J trimming: 2 bases; junction bases outside the gene matches: 5. This chain's CDR3 is CASSLQGHSTDTQYF. Written as DNA, the CDR3 is TGTGCCAGCAGCTTACAGGGGCACTCCACAGATACGCAGTATTTT.

This chain connects TRBV7-2 to TRBJ2-5; D not resolved. CDR3 size: 15 residues. In germline, CDR1 is SGHTA, CDR2 FQGNSA. V lost 6 bases to trimming and J lost 0 bases, with 14 bases between them. DNA of the CDR3: TGTGCCAGCAGTTTGGGCCCTGCGTACCAAGAGACCCAGTACTTC. Its protein is CASSLGPAYQETQYF.

The CDR3: CASGGASYNEQFF. For the CDR3, the DNA is TGCGCCAGCGGAGGGGCCTCCTACAATGAGCAGTTCTTC. V gene TRBV10-2 combines with J gene TRBJ2-1, with D possibly TRBD2 on 6 matching bases. The CDR3 covers 13 residues. V lost 8 bases to trimming and J lost 0 bases, with 8 bases between them. Germline assignment: CDR1 WSHSY and CDR2 SAAADI.

The genes are TRBV11-2 and TRBJ2-4; no clear D gene. The germline CDR1 and CDR2 sequences are SGHAT and FQNNGV. The CDR3 runs 15 residues. Trimming left V 5 bases short and J 6 bases short, with 17 bases between. The CDR3 loop reads CASSPSPGQLNIQYF. The CDR3 DNA reads TGTGCCAGCAGCCCCTCCCCCGGTCAGTTAAACATTCAGTACTTC.

The chain employs TRBV5-6 and TRBJ1-5; D perhaps matches TRBD1 (5 bases). Germline loops: CDR1 SGHDT, CDR2 YYEEEE. The CDR3 consists of 13 residues. V was cut by 7 bases and J by 7 bases, with 15 bases left in between. DNA for the CDR3: TGTGCCAGCTCCCGGGGGAGCGGCCAGCCCCAGCATTTT. This encodes CASSRGSGQPQHF.

The chain uses TRBV5-1 and TRBJ2-1, with D perhaps matching TRBD1 (6 bases). Germline V CDR1 and CDR2: SGHRS, YFSETQ. V was trimmed by 0 bases and J by 0 bases, leaving 16 bases between them. The CDR3 is 18 amino acids. The CDR3 loop is CASSLEAGLGGSYNEQFF. In DNA, the CDR3 is TGCGCCAGCAGCTTGGAGGCAGGTTTAGGGGGCTCCTACAATGAGCAGTTCTTC.

The J gene is TRBJ1-2, the V gene TRBV11-2; a possible D gene is TRBD1 (5 bases). The germline V and J ends were trimmed by 5 bases and 5 bases, with 18 bases remaining between them. The germline V gene encodes CDR1 SGHAT and CDR2 FQNNGV. The CDR3 is 15 amino acids. CDR3 sequence: CASSRRGREPYGYTF. Written as DNA, the CDR3 is TGTGCCAGCAGCCGAAGGGGTAGGGAACCGTATGGCTACACCTTC. The full variable domain, its missing parts supplied by reference TRBV11-2 and TRBJ1-2, is EAGVAQSPRYKIIEKRQSVAFWCNPISGHATLYWYQQILGQGPKLLIQFQNNGVVDDSQLPKDRFSAERLKGVDSTLKIQPAKLEDSAVYLCASSRRGREPYGYTFGSGTRLTVV.

The chain employs TRBV6-4 and TRBJ1-5; D perhaps matches TRBD1 (6 bases). CDR1 MRHNA and CDR2 SNTAGT come from the germline V gene. V gave up 3 bases and J gave up 4 bases, with 13 bases separating them. This CDR3 has 15 residues. CDR3 loop: CASSEEQGPNQPQHF. As DNA, the CDR3 is TGTGCCAGCAGTGAAGAACAGGGACCTAATCAGCCCCAGCATTTT.

The rearrangement links TRBV19 to TRBJ2-2, with TRBD2 matching 10 bases. Per the germline V gene, CDR1 is LNHDA and CDR2 is SQIVND (reference sequence). V dropped 5 bases and J dropped 4; count of bases not matched to a gene: 4. The CDR3 length is 15 residues. CDR3: CASSRLAGSTGELFF. DNA for the CDR3: TGTGCCAGTAGTCGACTAGCGGGCTCCACCGGGGAGCTGTTTTTT.

This clone was recorded only once. This chain connects TRBV7-2 to TRBJ2-7; TRBD2 matches 9 bases. Trimming removed 1 base from V and 5 bases from J; junction bases left unmatched: 6. This CDR3 is 15 amino acids long. Per germline, CDR1 SGHTA and CDR2 FQGNSA. The CDR3 sequence is CASSLDGTSSDEQYF. The CDR3 region has the DNA TGTGCCAGCAGCTTAGATGGGACTAGCTCAGACGAGCAGTACTTC.

The chain links TRBV6-6 to TRBJ1-1; D perhaps matches TRBD1 (5 bases). The CDR3 has 16 residues. V was trimmed by 3 bases and J by 0 bases, leaving 14 bases between them. CDR1 and CDR2 from the germline V gene are MNHNY and SVGAGI (reference sequence). The CDR3 sequence: CASSYGGHRMNTEAFF. The CDR3 DNA follows: TGTGCCAGCAGTTATGGAGGACATAGAATGAACACTGAAGCTTTCTTT.

The chain has TRBV18 and TRBJ2-7; either TRBD1 or TRBD2 may fit D (5 bases each). The germline V gene encodes CDR1 KGHSH and CDR2 LQKENI. Trimming pared 3 bases from V and 2 bases from J, leaving 14 bases between. The CDR3 length is 15 residues. The CDR3 region has the DNA TGTGCCAGCTCACCCCCCCGGGACGGAGCCTACGAGCAGTACTTC. Translating gives CASSPPRDGAYEQYF.

This chain connects TRBV6-1 to TRBJ2-6, with D perhaps TRBD1 (6 bases). CDR1 MNHNS and CDR2 SASEGT come from the germline V gene. Trimming removed 5 bases from V and 2 bases from J, with 10 bases in between. The CDR3 contains 15 residues. The CDR3 spells CASSIRGPGANVLTF. The CDR3 nucleotides are TGTGCCAGCAGTATCAGGGGTCCTGGGGCCAACGTCCTGACTTTC.

The chain employs TRBV29-1 and TRBJ2-7, with TRBD1 matching over 8 bases. Germline values: CDR1 SQVTM, CDR2 ANQGSEA. After removal of 4 bases from V and 6 bases from J, the junction contained 5 bases not matched to a gene. This CDR3 region has 12 residues. The CDR3 coding sequence is TGCAGCGTTGGCCAGGGGGCAGGCGAGCAGTACTTC. Translation gives CSVGQGAGEQYF.

This clone has just a few counts. The chain has TRBV5-1 and TRBJ1-1, with D perhaps matching TRBD1 (6 bases). The CDR3 consists of 10 residues. V was trimmed by 7 bases and J by 6 bases, leaving 7 bases between them. Germline CDR1 SGHRS, CDR2 YFSETQ. CDR3 DNA: TGCGCCAGCCCAGGGGCTGAAGCTTTCTTT. As protein: CASPGAEAFF.

The rearrangement joins TRBV10-2 to TRBJ2-1; TRBD2 matches at 7 bases. The CDR3 covers 14 residues. Germline CDR1 WSHSY, CDR2 SAAADI. Trimming removed 7 bases from V and 5 bases from J; junction bases left unmatched: 8. The CDR3 region has the DNA TGCGCCAGCAATACCGGGACTACCGACAATGAGCAGTTCTTC. It specifies CASNTGTTDNEQFF.

The genes are TRBV6-5 and TRBJ2-7; D is unclear. Between the trimmed V and J ends, which lost 4 bases and 4 bases, there was a span of 5 bases. Germline loops: CDR1 MNHEY, CDR2 SVGAGI. CDR3 length: 11 residues. The CDR3 DNA sequence: TGTGCCAGCAGTTGGGTGTACGAGCAGTACTTC. Translating gives CASSWVYEQYF.

V usage is TRBV27 and J usage is TRBJ2-7, with 10 bases fitting TRBD2. CDR1 MNHEY and CDR2 SMNVEV come from the germline V gene (reference sequence). CDR3 length equals 17 residues. J was trimmed by 0 bases and V by 0 bases; bases with no gene match: 5. The CDR3 sequence is CASSLSFPSGSSYEQYF. CDR3 coding DNA: TGTGCCAGCAGTTTATCGTTTCCTAGCGGGAGCTCCTACGAGCAGTACTTC.